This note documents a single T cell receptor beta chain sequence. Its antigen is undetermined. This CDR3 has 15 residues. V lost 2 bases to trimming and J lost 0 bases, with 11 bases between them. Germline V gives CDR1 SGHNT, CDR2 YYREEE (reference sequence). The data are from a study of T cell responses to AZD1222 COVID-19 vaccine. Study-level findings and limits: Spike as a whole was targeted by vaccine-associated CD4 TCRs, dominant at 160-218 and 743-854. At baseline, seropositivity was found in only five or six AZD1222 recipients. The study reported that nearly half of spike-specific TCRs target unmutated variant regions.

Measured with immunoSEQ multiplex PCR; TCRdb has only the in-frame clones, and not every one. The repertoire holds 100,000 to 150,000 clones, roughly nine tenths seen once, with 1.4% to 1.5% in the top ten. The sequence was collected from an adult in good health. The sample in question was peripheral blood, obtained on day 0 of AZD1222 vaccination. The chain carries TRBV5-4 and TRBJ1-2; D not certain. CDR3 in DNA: TGTGCCAGCAGCTTCCAGGCCCCCTCTAACTATGGCTACACCTTC. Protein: CASSFQAPSNYGYTF.